This TCR beta chain was retrieved from a study of cytomegalovirus exposure and HLA in healthy donors. Primers: 60 Vbeta forward and 13 Jbeta reverse. Measured with immunoSEQ multiplex PCR; TCRdb has only the in-frame clones, and not every one. The sample includes 13,000 to 15,000 clones, 60% to 70% seen only once; the top ten take 17%. Germline lookup yields CDR1 SGHRS and CDR2 YFSETQ. There are 14 residues in the CDR3. V was trimmed by 1 base and J by 6 bases, leaving 13 bases between them. The gene calls are TRBV5-1 and TRBJ1-2; D gene ambiguous. The sequenced sample consisted of PBMCs. The receptor's source is a woman between 50 and 59 years old in good health and CMV-seropositive. In DNA, the CDR3 is TGCGCCAGCAGCTTGTTTGGTAAAGAGGATGGCTACACCTTC. This gives the protein CASSLFGKEDGYTF.